This is a list of T cell receptor beta chains from one sample in a study of spatial heterogeneity in lung cancer. MiXCR, run by TCRdb on the 5' RACE reads, gives a single entry per CDR3 protein. The table has about 120,000 distinct CDR3 sequences, 12% seen once. This sample comprised PBMCs, obtained at follow-up. The receptors here all came from a male donor with early-stage non-small cell lung cancer. Each CDR3 is given with its conserved first and last residue. D genes are given only for firm matches. The size field is filled for only some rows; it gives once, few, many or a size class.

CDR3aa: CASARDQNTEAFF
CDR3nt: TGTGCTAGTGCCAGGGATCAGAACACTGAAGCTTTCTTT
v_gene: TRBV12-5
j_gene: TRBJ1-1
d_gene: NA
abundance: NA

CDR3aa: CSARVATVLTGANVLTF
CDR3nt: TGCAGTGCTAGAGTAGCCACAGTCCTCACTGGGGCCAACGTCCTGACTTTC
v_gene: TRBV20-1
j_gene: TRBJ2-6
d_gene: NA
abundance: few

CDR3aa: CASSGPGTGGREELFF
CDR3nt: TGTGCCAGCAGCGGCCCTGGGACAGGGGGCCGAGAGGAGCTGTTTTTT
v_gene: TRBV11-2
j_gene: TRBJ2-2
d_gene: TRBD1
abundance: NA

CDR3aa: CSARTGARYTEAFF
CDR3nt: TGCAGTGCCAGGACAGGGGCGAGGTACACTGAAGCTTTCTTT
v_gene: TRBV20-1
j_gene: TRBJ1-1
d_gene: TRBD1
abundance: NA

CDR3aa: CSAGTMIYEQYF
CDR3nt: TGCAGTGCGGGGACTATGATATACGAGCAGTACTTC
v_gene: TRBV20-1
j_gene: TRBJ2-7
d_gene: TRBD2
abundance: many

CDR3aa: CASSYGQLLTDTQYF
CDR3nt: TGTGCCAGCAGTTACGGGCAACTTCTCACAGATACGCAGTATTTT
v_gene: TRBV6-2/TRBV6-3
j_gene: TRBJ2-3
d_gene: NA
abundance: NA

CDR3aa: CASSSRGLQETQYF
CDR3nt: TGTGCCAGCAGTTCCAGGGGGCTTCAAGAGACCCAGTACTTC
v_gene: TRBV6-2/TRBV6-3
j_gene: TRBJ2-5
d_gene: TRBD1
abundance: NA

CDR3aa: CSAGRAPNTEAFF
CDR3nt: TGCAGTGCTGGTAGAGCCCCGAACACTGAAGCTTTCTTT
v_gene: TRBV20-1
j_gene: TRBJ1-1
d_gene: NA
abundance: many

CDR3aa: CASSVSGTANSPLHF
CDR3nt: TGCGCCAGCAGTGTGTCCGGGACAGCTAATTCACCCCTCCACTTT
v_gene: TRBV10-2
j_gene: TRBJ1-6
d_gene: TRBD1
abundance: many

CDR3aa: CASSPKEEVDYEQYF
CDR3nt: TGTGCCAGCAGCCCCAAGGAGGAGGTCGACTACGAGCAGTACTTC
v_gene: TRBV9
j_gene: TRBJ2-7
d_gene: NA
abundance: NA

CDR3aa: CASSSPGADTGELFF
CDR3nt: TGTGCCAGCAGTTCCCCAGGGGCGGACACCGGGGAGCTGTTTTTT
v_gene: TRBV12-3/TRBV12-4
j_gene: TRBJ2-2
d_gene: NA
abundance: NA

CDR3aa: CASSQDTGDYGYTF
CDR3nt: TGTGCCAGCAGCCAAGACACAGGAGACTATGGCTACACCTTC
v_gene: TRBV4-2
j_gene: TRBJ1-2
d_gene: NA
abundance: NA

CDR3aa: CASRGRGTGELFF
CDR3nt: TGTGCCAGCAGGGGGCGCGGGACCGGGGAGCTGTTTTTT
v_gene: TRBV5-6
j_gene: TRBJ2-2
d_gene: NA
abundance: few

CDR3aa: CASSQVLAFF
CDR3nt: TGTGCCAGCAGCCAGGTTCTAGCTTTCTTT
v_gene: TRBV7-9
j_gene: TRBJ1-1
d_gene: NA
abundance: many

CDR3aa: CSVDTPGGTGGVKNIQYF
CDR3nt: TGCAGCGTTGACACTCCAGGGGGCACAGGGGGCGTCAAAAACATTCAGTACTTC
v_gene: TRBV29-1
j_gene: TRBJ2-4
d_gene: TRBD1
abundance: many

CDR3aa: CAISAPRWPGYTF
CDR3nt: TGTGCCATCAGTGCCCCTAGGTGGCCTGGCTACACCTTC
v_gene: TRBV10-3
j_gene: TRBJ1-2
d_gene: NA
abundance: many

CDR3aa: CSVVGTGSTEAFF
CDR3nt: TGCAGCGTTGTTGGGACGGGGAGCACTGAAGCTTTCTTT
v_gene: TRBV29-1
j_gene: TRBJ1-1
d_gene: NA
abundance: many

CDR3aa: CASTPRRVAGGVAKNIQYF
CDR3nt: TGTGCCAGCACCCCCCGTCGGGTAGCGGGGGGGGTAGCCAAAAACATTCAGTACTTC
v_gene: TRBV6-2/TRBV6-3
j_gene: TRBJ2-4
d_gene: TRBD2
abundance: NA

CDR3aa: CASWYQGPNTEAFF
CDR3nt: TGTGCCAGCTGGTACCAGGGACCGAACACTGAAGCTTTCTTT
v_gene: TRBV6-2/TRBV6-3
j_gene: TRBJ1-1
d_gene: NA
abundance: NA

CDR3aa: CSVVDREMLETQYF
CDR3nt: TGCAGCGTTGTAGACAGGGAGATGTTGGAGACCCAGTACTTC
v_gene: TRBV29-1
j_gene: TRBJ2-5
d_gene: TRBD1
abundance: many

CDR3aa: CASSLGGNQETQYF
CDR3nt: TGCGCCAGCAGCTTGGGAGGTAACCAAGAGACCCAGTACTTC
v_gene: TRBV5-1
j_gene: TRBJ2-5
d_gene: NA
abundance: NA

CDR3aa: CASSPISGVKNTGELFF
CDR3nt: TGTGCCAGCAGTCCGATTAGCGGGGTGAAGAACACCGGGGAGCTGTTTTTT
v_gene: TRBV7-9
j_gene: TRBJ2-2
d_gene: TRBD2
abundance: few

CDR3aa: CASSLRSGNQPQHF
CDR3nt: TGTGCCAGCTCCTTGCGGAGCGGCAATCAGCCCCAGCATTTT
v_gene: TRBV18
j_gene: TRBJ1-5
d_gene: NA
abundance: NA

CDR3aa: CASSQTPPGYNNEQFF
CDR3nt: TGTGCCAGCAGTCAAACACCTCCGGGCTACAACAATGAGCAGTTCTTC
v_gene: TRBV27
j_gene: TRBJ2-1
d_gene: NA
abundance: few

CDR3aa: CASKTRTVDEQYF
CDR3nt: TGTGCCAGCAAGACCAGGACAGTGGACGAGCAGTACTTC
v_gene: TRBV28
j_gene: TRBJ2-7
d_gene: NA
abundance: many

CDR3aa: CASSLSTPDRASNQPQHF
CDR3nt: TGTGCCAGCAGTTTAAGTACCCCCGACAGGGCTAGCAATCAGCCCCAGCATTTT
v_gene: TRBV12-3/TRBV12-4
j_gene: TRBJ1-5
d_gene: TRBD1
abundance: many

CDR3aa: CASSFGGRTTGELFF
CDR3nt: TGTGCCAGCAGCTTTGGGGGGCGGACCACCGGGGAGCTGTTTTTT
v_gene: TRBV5-4
j_gene: TRBJ2-2
d_gene: NA
abundance: NA

CDR3aa: CASSLYLHEQYF
CDR3nt: TGCGCCAGCAGCTTGTATTTGCACGAGCAGTACTTC
v_gene: TRBV5-1
j_gene: TRBJ2-7
d_gene: NA
abundance: NA

CDR3aa: CSVEDLYARDTQYF
CDR3nt: TGCAGCGTTGAAGATCTATACGCGCGGGATACGCAGTATTTT
v_gene: TRBV29-1
j_gene: TRBJ2-3
d_gene: NA
abundance: few

CDR3aa: CTQQERAPTDTQYF
CDR3nt: TGCACACAGCAGGAGCGGGCCCCTACAGATACGCAGTATTTT
v_gene: TRBV5-1
j_gene: TRBJ2-3
d_gene: NA
abundance: many

CDR3aa: CASSYSGQGRTEAFF
CDR3nt: TGTGCCAGCAGTTACTCGGGGCAGGGGAGGACTGAAGCTTTCTTT
v_gene: TRBV6-5
j_gene: TRBJ1-1
d_gene: NA
abundance: once

CDR3aa: CASSQATNEQYF
CDR3nt: TGTGCCAGCAGCCAGGCGACGAACGAGCAGTACTTC
v_gene: TRBV6-2/TRBV6-3
j_gene: TRBJ2-7
d_gene: NA
abundance: many

CDR3aa: CASSPSRVSRTDTQYF
CDR3nt: TGTGCCAGCTCACCTTCGAGGGTTTCGAGGACAGATACGCAGTATTTT
v_gene: TRBV18
j_gene: TRBJ2-3
d_gene: NA
abundance: NA

CDR3aa: CASSFPGGGEAFF
CDR3nt: TGTGCCAGCAGTTTCCCCGGAGGGGGTGAAGCTTTCTTT
v_gene: TRBV12-3/TRBV12-4
j_gene: TRBJ1-1
d_gene: NA
abundance: NA

CDR3aa: CASSRGSSVTYGYTF
CDR3nt: TGTGCCAGCAGCCGAGGGTCCTCCGTGACCTATGGCTACACCTTC
v_gene: TRBV28
j_gene: TRBJ1-2
d_gene: NA
abundance: NA

CDR3aa: CSVVTPSSTDTQYF
CDR3nt: TGCAGCGTTGTGACACCTTCTAGCACAGATACGCAGTATTTT
v_gene: TRBV29-1
j_gene: TRBJ2-3
d_gene: NA
abundance: many

CDR3aa: CASSLTGGANTEAFF
CDR3nt: TGTGCCAGCAGTTTAACAGGGGGCGCAAACACTGAAGCTTTCTTT
v_gene: TRBV27
j_gene: TRBJ1-1
d_gene: TRBD1
abundance: NA

CDR3aa: CASTDSNYGYTF
CDR3nt: TGTGCCAGCACCGACAGTAACTATGGCTACACCTTC
v_gene: TRBV12-3/TRBV12-4
j_gene: TRBJ1-2
d_gene: NA
abundance: few

CDR3aa: CASRQTVPETGKLFF
CDR3nt: TGTGCCAGCAGACAGACAGTTCCTGAAACGGGAAAACTGTTTTTT
v_gene: TRBV6-5
j_gene: TRBJ1-4
d_gene: NA
abundance: NA

CDR3aa: CASSGGQAVNYGYTF
CDR3nt: TGTGCCAGCAGTGGGGGACAGGCGGTTAACTATGGCTACACCTTC
v_gene: TRBV6-1
j_gene: TRBJ1-2
d_gene: TRBD1
abundance: many

CDR3aa: CASSGEGNRNEKLFF
CDR3nt: TGCGCCAGCAGCGGGGAGGGAAACAGAAATGAAAAACTGTTTTTT
v_gene: TRBV5-1
j_gene: TRBJ1-4
d_gene: NA
abundance: few